The rows below give T cell receptor beta chains drawn from one sample of a study of monozygotic twins with inflammatory bowel disease. TCRdb re-called the 5' RACE reads; one entry per CDR3 protein, DNA not given. The sample has a few hundred thousand distinct CDR3 sequences, and its top ten clones hold roughly 1.5%. Sequencing input: blood. These receptors were collected from a human donor with ulcerative colitis or Crohn's disease, or a healthy co-twin of an affected twin (not recorded which). Each CDR3 is given with its conserved first and last residue.

TRBJ2-2 | TRBV4-2 | CASSHPSGRQNTGELFF
TRBJ1-2 | TRBV7-3 | CASSFARPGEGYGYTF
TRBJ2-1 | TRBV12-3/TRBV12-4 | CASSLVSPYNNEQFF
TRBJ2-1 | TRBV13 | CASSLGLAGGFSYNEQFF
TRBJ2-2 | TRBV5-6 | CASSLAGGGTPAGELFF
TRBJ2-3 | TRBV12-3/TRBV12-4 | CASSRGPSHPDTQYF
TRBJ1-1 | TRBV20-1 | CSARDDQEGTEAFF
TRBJ2-7 | TRBV12-3/TRBV12-4 | CASSLEDRKSTYEQYF
TRBJ2-4 | TRBV19 | CASSPTAQGYDIQYF
TRBJ1-2 | TRBV2 | CASSEFRTENSNYGYTF
TRBJ2-3 | TRBV20-1 | CSARSGWGRTDTQYF
TRBJ1-1 | TRBV29-1 | CSVAPGSTEAFF
TRBJ2-7 | TRBV6-5 | CASSSPGIGLGEQYF
TRBJ1-1 | TRBV5-1 | CASSSRLTGENTEAFF
TRBJ1-3 | TRBV5-4 | CASSLGVSPGNTIYF
TRBJ1-2 | TRBV20-1 | CSARRVGDGPNYGYTF
TRBJ2-2 | TRBV7-9 | CASSYQRGRNTGELFF
TRBJ2-5 | TRBV7-9 | CASSSTGTRQETQYF
TRBJ2-2 | TRBV5-1 | CASSGRGVNTGELFF
TRBJ2-1 | TRBV20-1 | CSAPQPRPTYYNEQFF
TRBJ2-7 | TRBV20-1 | CSARNPGTFYEQYF
TRBJ2-2 | TRBV29-1 | CSVEGQDNTGELFF
TRBJ2-3 | TRBV6-2/TRBV6-3 | CASSYPAAASGGARPDTQYF
TRBJ2-4 | TRBV20-1 | CSAVELTGAPNIQYF
TRBJ1-5 | TRBV3-1 | CASSQASNQPQHF
TRBJ2-4 | TRBV29-1 | CSVSRVDIQYF
TRBJ2-2 | TRBV5-1 | CASSLAADIVTGELFF
TRBJ2-3 | TRBV5-8 | CASSLESGTSRTDTQYF
TRBJ1-4 | TRBV7-9 | CASSLESTGPEKLFF
TRBJ2-2 | TRBV2 | CASNRGVQTGELFF
TRBJ2-3 | TRBV12-3/TRBV12-4 | CASRHRPGQVTDTQYF
TRBJ2-5 | TRBV29-1 | CSVYFLVGQETQYF
TRBJ1-4 | TRBV24-1 | CATSDSRAGGSTGKLFF
TRBJ2-7 | TRBV14 | CASSRGREQYF
TRBJ2-3 | TRBV5-1 | CASSLQQGFTDTQYF
TRBJ2-5 | TRBV29-1 | CSVGRVGATQYF
TRBJ2-7 | TRBV20-1 | CSASYTAGLAGGAEQYF
TRBJ1-3 | TRBV27 | CASSLSAGNTIYF
TRBJ1-3 | TRBV5-1 | CASSLGSPSGNTIYF
TRBJ1-2 | TRBV2 | CASSTYSEPYGYTF
TRBJ1-2 | TRBV12-3/TRBV12-4 | CASSSDRVSYTF